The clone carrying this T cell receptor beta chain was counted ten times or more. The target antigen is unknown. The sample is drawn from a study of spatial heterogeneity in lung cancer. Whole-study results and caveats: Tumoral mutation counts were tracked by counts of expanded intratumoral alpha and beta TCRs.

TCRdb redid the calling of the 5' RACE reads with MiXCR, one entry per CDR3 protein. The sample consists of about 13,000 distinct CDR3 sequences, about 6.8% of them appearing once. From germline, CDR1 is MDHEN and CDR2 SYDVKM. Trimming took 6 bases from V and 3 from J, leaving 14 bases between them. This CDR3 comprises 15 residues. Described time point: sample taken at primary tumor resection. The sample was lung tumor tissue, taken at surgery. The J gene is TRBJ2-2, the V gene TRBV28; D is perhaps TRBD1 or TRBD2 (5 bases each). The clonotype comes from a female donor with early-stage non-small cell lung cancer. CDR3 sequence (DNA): TGTGCCAGCAGATCCCCCCAGGGAGACACCGGGGAGCTGTTTTTT. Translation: CASRSPQGDTGELFF.